This entry lists 14 T cell receptor beta chains sequenced from one sample in a study of blood T cell repertoires in COVID-19 (dated by TCRdb to 2018 to 2021). The library was built by means of the immunoSEQ multiplex PCR assay. Entries here come from immuneACCESS through TCRdb and include only in-frame sequences with V and J called. Some clones fail to appear in such tables; in the studies checked, an unresolved V gene covers under half of the shortfall, and the cause of the remainder is unknown. The sample contains roughly 170,000 clones, almost 80% of them found a single time. In total, the top ten clones hold 17% of the sample. Sequenced sample: PBMCs or T cells enriched from blood (not recorded which). The origin of the receptors is a woman between 50 and 59 years old who had recovered from COVID-19.

The table lists this clone with a count of one. This chain links TRBV5-1 with TRBJ2-5; D is possibly TRBD1 (7 bases). Germline V gene data show CDR1 as SGHRS and CDR2 as YFSETQ. V gave up 1 base and J gave up 1 base, with 11 bases separating them. The length of the CDR3 is 15 residues. The CDR3 region is CASSLQGGTQETQYF. The CDR3 DNA reads TGCGCCAGCAGCTTGCAGGGGGGTACCCAAGAGACCCAGTACTTC.

The chain combines TRBV2 with TRBJ2-3, with 7 bases aligning to TRBD2. Per germline, CDR1 SNHLY and CDR2 FYNNEI. The V gene end was trimmed by 6 bases and the J gene end by 0 bases; junction bases not matched to a gene: 3. CDR3 length equals 14 residues. This CDR3 is CASRLATSTDTQYF. CDR3 sequence (DNA): TGTGCCAGCAGACTAGCGACTAGCACAGATACGCAGTATTTT.

The genes are TRBV6-5 and TRBJ2-4; 9 bases line up with TRBD2. V shed 5 bases, J shed 8 bases, and the junction held 7 bases outside the gene matches. Looked up from germline, CDR1 is MNHEY and CDR2 is SVGAGI. The CDR3 is 14 amino acids. CDR3 coding DNA: TGTGCCAGCAGTAGAGCGGGAGGACCCGACATTCAGTACTTC. This codes for CASSRAGGPDIQYF.

This chain uses TRBV6-5 with TRBJ2-1; 7 nucleotides match TRBD1. The CDR3 runs 15 residues. Trimming cost V 6 bases and J 4 bases; bases outside gene matches: 9. Looked up from germline, CDR1 is MNHEY and CDR2 is SVGAGI. The CDR3 protein is CASRGGTAMYNEQFF. The CDR3 nucleotides are TGTGCCAGCAGAGGTGGGACAGCCATGTACAATGAGCAGTTCTTC.

The rearrangement uses TRBV18 and TRBJ2-5; TRBD2 agrees at 7 bases. The J segment lost 2 bases and the V segment lost 6 bases, leaving 6 bases of the junction unmatched. CDR1 and CDR2 (germline): KGHSH, LQKENI. The CDR3 totals 14 residues. The CDR3 DNA is TGTGCCAGCTCTCGGGCTAGCGGACAAGAGACCCAGTACTTC. This encodes CASSRASGQETQYF.

The chain is built from TRBV11-2 and TRBJ1-4; TRBD1 is a possible D gene (5 bases). V was cut by 5 bases and J by 7 bases, with 17 bases left in between. The CDR3 has 15 residues. Germline CDR1 SGHAT, CDR2 FQNNGV. The CDR3 nucleotides are TGTGCCAGCAGCCCCAGACGGACACAAGCTGAAAAACTGTTTTTT. Protein: CASSPRRTQAEKLFF.

The gene calls are TRBV25-1 and TRBJ1-2, with TRBD1 matching over 7 bases. CDR1 and CDR2 (germline): MGHDK, SYGVNS. The ends lost 4 bases at V and 4 bases at J; junction bases unmatched: 3. The CDR3 is made up of 13 amino acids. CDR3 loop: CASSVPGGYGYTF. The CDR3 DNA is TGTGCCAGCAGTGTTCCAGGGGGCTATGGCTACACCTTC.

The chain couples TRBV24-1 to TRBJ1-2; D is undetermined. Germline CDR1 KGHDR, CDR2 SFDVKD. The CDR3 covers 14 residues. The V gene lost 1 base and the J gene lost 4 bases, with 9 bases spanning the gap. The CDR3 loop is CATSDLETTYGYTF. The CDR3 nucleotides are TGTGCCACCAGTGATTTAGAGACAACCTATGGCTACACCTTC.

CDR3: CASSITGTGAEKLFF. CDR3 DNA: TGTGCCAGCAGCATTACCGGGACAGGGGCCGAAAAACTGTTTTTT. V gene TRBV7-8 combines with J gene TRBJ1-4, with TRBD1 identical over 10 bases. The J segment lost 8 bases and the V segment lost 5 bases, leaving 8 bases of the junction unmatched. The CDR3 runs 15 residues. In germline, CDR1 is SGHVS, CDR2 FQNEAQ.

The V and J genes are TRBV7-6 and TRBJ2-5, with TRBD1 identical over 7 bases. Germline CDR1 reads SGHVS; CDR2 reads FNYEAQ. J lost 4 bases, V lost 1 base, and 9 bases had no gene match. This CDR3 has 16 residues. CDR3 sequence reads: CASSLVEGAGGETQYF. The CDR3 DNA sequence: TGTGCCAGCAGCTTAGTAGAGGGCGCAGGGGGAGAGACCCAGTACTTC.

The gene calls are TRBV5-4 and TRBJ2-1; the match to TRBD2 covers 16 bases. J gave up 4 bases and V 5 bases, and 6 bases lay outside the gene matches. CDR1 and CDR2 from the germline V gene are SGHNT and YYREEE (reference sequence). The CDR3 contains 17 residues. CDR3 protein: CASSSGTSGGGYNEQFF. CDR3 coding DNA: TGTGCCAGCAGTTCCGGGACTAGCGGGGGGGGTTACAATGAGCAGTTCTTC.

This clone has more than one count but fewer than ten. The rearrangement uses TRBV19 and TRBJ1-6; 7 bases match TRBD1. V lost 7 bases and J lost 7; bases outside the gene matches: 10. The CDR3 has 15 residues. CDR1 LNHDA and CDR2 SQIVND come from the germline V gene (reference sequence). CDR3 in amino acids: CASTRQGLGNSPLHF. CDR3 DNA: TGTGCCAGTACCCGACAGGGTTTGGGCAATTCACCCCTCCACTTT.

The chain has TRBV3-1 (or the pseudogene TRBV3-2) and TRBJ1-2, with D perhaps TRBD1 (6 bases). The V gene's germline CDR1 is LGHDT and CDR2 YNNKEL (reference sequence). Trimming cost V 11 bases and J 8 bases, with 18 bases left between them. The CDR3 loop spans 12 amino acids. The CDR3 DNA reads TGTGCCGCGGGCAGCCTGAGGGGGGGCTACACCTTC. This translates into CAAGSLRGGYTF.

The chain carries TRBV2 and TRBJ2-7; 7 nucleotides line up with TRBD2. The V segment lost 5 bases and the J segment 3 bases; nucleotides outside the gene matches: 4. Germline CDR1 reads SNHLY; CDR2 reads FYNNEI. The CDR3 is 13 amino acids. CDR3 coding DNA: TGTGCCAGCAGTTACAGCGGGATCTACGAGCAGTACTTC. It encodes CASSYSGIYEQYF.